This note documents a single T cell receptor (beta chain) sequence. The source of the sample is a study of control samples from healthy donors and cancer patients. The table came from immunoSEQ multiplex PCR; TCRdb's copy has only in-frame clones and leaves some out. The sample has 120,000 or so clones, 91% seen once; the top ten hold roughly 8.6%. The length of the CDR3 is 15 residues. Germline CDR1 SGHDT, CDR2 YYEEEE. The V end was cut by 4 bases, the J end by 2 bases, with 15 bases between. This sequence originates from a man between 18 and 29 years old in good health. The chain joins TRBV5-6 to TRBJ1-2; D not certain. Sample: blood. CDR3 loop: CASSPAIRWNYGYTF. CDR3 coding DNA: TGTGCCAGCAGCCCTGCGATCAGATGGAACTATGGCTACACCTTC.